The 4 T cell receptor beta chains reported below all come from one sample, sequenced in a study of cytomegalovirus exposure and HLA in healthy donors. The PCR had 60 Vbeta and 13 Jbeta primers. The protocol was immunoSEQ multiplex PCR, while the TCRdb copy is restricted to in-frame clones and leaves out a portion. The data show under 150,000 clones, less than 85% seen once. The sample consisted of PBMCs. These receptors originate from a man aged 35 to 55 in good health and CMV-seronegative.

J is TRBJ2-7 and V is TRBV15; D might be TRBD2 (6 bases). With 3 bases removed from V and 5 bases from J, the gap between germline ends came to 8 bases. This CDR3 region has 12 residues. Per the germline V gene, CDR1 is LNHNV and CDR2 is YYDKDF (reference sequence). The CDR3 here is CATSSGSHEQYF. CDR3 bases: TGTGCCACCAGCAGCGGGAGTCACGAGCAGTACTTC.

This clone was picked up one time. V usage is TRBV5-6 and J usage is TRBJ1-1; 7 bases match TRBD1. The CDR3 sequence is 13 residues long. Trimming removed 4 bases from V and 3 bases from J; junction bases left unmatched: 3. The V gene's germline CDR1 is SGHDT and CDR2 YYEEEE. CDR3 DNA: TGTGCCAGCAGCGTAGACAGGGACACTGAAGCTTTCTTT. Encoded protein: CASSVDRDTEAFF.

The chain couples TRBV4-1 to TRBJ2-5; 10 bases line up with TRBD2. CDR1 and CDR2 from the germline V gene are MGHRA and YSYEKL. There are 16 residues in the CDR3. The J segment lost 4 bases and the V segment lost 5 bases, leaving 10 bases of the junction unmatched. The CDR3 loop reads CASSGASGSRLETQYF. CDR3 in DNA: TGCGCCAGCAGCGGGGCTAGCGGGAGTAGGTTAGAGACCCAGTACTTC.

V and J are TRBV7-9 and TRBJ2-7; D unclear. Germline V lookup: CDR1 SEHNR, CDR2 FQNEAQ (reference sequence). The CDR3 has 13 amino acids. V was clipped by 3 bases and J by 3 bases, with 9 bases between them. CDR3 coding DNA: TGTGCCAGCAGCTTCTCAGAATACTACGAGCAGTACTTC. Translation: CASSFSEYYEQYF.